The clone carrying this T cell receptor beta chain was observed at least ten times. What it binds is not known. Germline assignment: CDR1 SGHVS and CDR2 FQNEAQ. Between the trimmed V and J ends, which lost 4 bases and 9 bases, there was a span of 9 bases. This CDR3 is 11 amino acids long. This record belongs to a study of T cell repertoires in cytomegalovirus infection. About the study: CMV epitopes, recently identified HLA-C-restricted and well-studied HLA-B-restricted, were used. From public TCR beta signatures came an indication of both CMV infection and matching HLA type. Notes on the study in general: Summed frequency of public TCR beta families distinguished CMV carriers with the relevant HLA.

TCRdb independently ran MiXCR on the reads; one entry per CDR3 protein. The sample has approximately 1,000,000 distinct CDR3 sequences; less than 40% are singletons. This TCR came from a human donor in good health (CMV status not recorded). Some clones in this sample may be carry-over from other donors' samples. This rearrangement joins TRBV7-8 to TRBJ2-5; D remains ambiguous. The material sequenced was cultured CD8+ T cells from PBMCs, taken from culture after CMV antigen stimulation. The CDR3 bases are TGTGCCAGCAGCTCCCCGTTGGCCCAGTACTTC. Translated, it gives CASSSPLAQYF.